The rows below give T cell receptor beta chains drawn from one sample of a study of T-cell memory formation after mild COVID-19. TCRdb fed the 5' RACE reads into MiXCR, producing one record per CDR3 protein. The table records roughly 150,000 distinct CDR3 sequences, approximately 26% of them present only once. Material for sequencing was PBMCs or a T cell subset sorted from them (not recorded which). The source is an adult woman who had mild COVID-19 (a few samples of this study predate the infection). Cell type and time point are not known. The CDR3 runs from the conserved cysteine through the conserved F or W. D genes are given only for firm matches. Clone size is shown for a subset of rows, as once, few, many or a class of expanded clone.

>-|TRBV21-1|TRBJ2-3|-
CASSKGSLENTQYF
TGTGCCAGCAGCAAAGGTTCACTGGAGAATACGCAGTATTTT
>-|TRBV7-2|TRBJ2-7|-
CASSSDSSYEQYF
TGTGCCAGCAGCTCGGACTCCTCCTACGAGCAGTACTTC
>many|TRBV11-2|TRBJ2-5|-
CASSDSPQETQYF
TGTGCCAGCAGCGACAGTCCCCAAGAGACCCAGTACTTC
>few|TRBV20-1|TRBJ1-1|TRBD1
CSAGTGYTEAFF
TGCAGTGCTGGGACAGGATATACTGAAGCTTTCTTT
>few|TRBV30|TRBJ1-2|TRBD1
CACLTGVIYGYTF
TGTGCCTGCCTAACAGGGGTAATCTATGGCTACACCTTC
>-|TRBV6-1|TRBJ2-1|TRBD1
CASTADRVSYNEQFF
TGTGCCAGCACCGCAGACAGGGTATCCTACAATGAGCAGTTCTTC
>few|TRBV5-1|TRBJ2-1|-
CASRSDIGLPNEQFF
TGCGCCAGCAGGTCGGATATCGGGCTTCCCAATGAGCAGTTCTTC
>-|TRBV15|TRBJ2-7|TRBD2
CATSRASGGAYEQYF
TGTGCCACCAGCAGGGCTAGCGGAGGCGCCTACGAGCAGTACTTC
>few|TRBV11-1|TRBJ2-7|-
CASSSGVARPSYEQYF
TGTGCCAGCAGCTCCGGGGTCGCAAGGCCATCCTACGAGCAGTACTTC
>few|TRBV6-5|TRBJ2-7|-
CASSYPTEPGSYEQYF
TGTGCCAGCAGTTACCCGACGGAGCCAGGGAGCTACGAGCAGTACTTC
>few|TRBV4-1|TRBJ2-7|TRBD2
CASSQDDSGVEQYF
TGCGCCAGCAGCCAAGACGACAGCGGGGTGGAGCAGTACTTC
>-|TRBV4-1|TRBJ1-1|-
CASSQVGGLNTEAFF
TGCGCCAGCAGCCAAGTTGGGGGACTGAACACTGAAGCTTTCTTT
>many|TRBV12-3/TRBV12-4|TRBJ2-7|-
CASSFNGGSEQYF
TGTGCCAGCAGTTTCAATGGCGGTTCCGAGCAGTACTTC
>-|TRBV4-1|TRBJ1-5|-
CASSQVNDPRYQPQHF
TGCGCCAGCAGCCAAGTTAACGACCCGAGGTATCAGCCCCAGCATTTT
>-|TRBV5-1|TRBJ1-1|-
CASSLLSPDTEAFF
TGCGCCAGCAGCTTGTTGTCTCCGGACACTGAAGCTTTCTTT
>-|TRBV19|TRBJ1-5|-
CASSIGSGLQPQHF
TGTGCCAGTAGTATAGGTTCAGGGCTTCAGCCCCAGCATTTT
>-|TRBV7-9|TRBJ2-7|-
CASSLVGVGHYEQYF
TGTGCCAGCAGCTTAGTTGGGGTCGGCCACTACGAGCAGTACTTC
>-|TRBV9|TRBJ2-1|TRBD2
CASSASGRGNEQFF
TGTGCCAGCAGCGCAAGCGGGAGGGGTAATGAGCAGTTCTTC